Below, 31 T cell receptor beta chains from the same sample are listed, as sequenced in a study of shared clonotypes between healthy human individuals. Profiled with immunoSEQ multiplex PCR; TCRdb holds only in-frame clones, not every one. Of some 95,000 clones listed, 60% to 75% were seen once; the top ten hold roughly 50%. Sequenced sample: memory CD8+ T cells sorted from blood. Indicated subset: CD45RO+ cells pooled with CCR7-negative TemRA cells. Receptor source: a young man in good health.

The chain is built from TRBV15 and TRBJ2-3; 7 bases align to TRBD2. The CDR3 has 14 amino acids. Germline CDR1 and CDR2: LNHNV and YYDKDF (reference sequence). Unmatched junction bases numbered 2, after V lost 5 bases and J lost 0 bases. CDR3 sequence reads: CATSYSGSTDTQYF. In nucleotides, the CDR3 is TGTGCCACCAGCTATAGCGGGAGCACAGATACGCAGTATTTT. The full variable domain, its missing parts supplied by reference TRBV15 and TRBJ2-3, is DAMVIQNPRYQVTQFGKPVTLSCSQTLNHNVMYWYQQKSSQAPKLLFHYYDKDFNNEADTPDNFQSRRPNTSFCFLDIRSPGLGDTAMYLCATSYSGSTDTQYFGPGTRLTVL.

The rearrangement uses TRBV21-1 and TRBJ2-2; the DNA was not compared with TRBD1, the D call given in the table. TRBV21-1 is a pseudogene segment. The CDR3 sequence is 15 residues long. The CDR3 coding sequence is TGTGCCAGCAGCCCTGGGACAGGGCGCACCGGGGAGCTGTTTTTT. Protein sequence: CASSPGTGRTGELFF.

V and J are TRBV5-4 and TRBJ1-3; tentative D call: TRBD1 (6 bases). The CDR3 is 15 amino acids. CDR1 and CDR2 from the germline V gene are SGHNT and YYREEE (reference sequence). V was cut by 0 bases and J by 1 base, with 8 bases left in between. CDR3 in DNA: TGTGCCAGCAGCTTGGTAGGGGGTTCTGGAAACACCATATATTTT. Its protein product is CASSLVGGSGNTIYF.

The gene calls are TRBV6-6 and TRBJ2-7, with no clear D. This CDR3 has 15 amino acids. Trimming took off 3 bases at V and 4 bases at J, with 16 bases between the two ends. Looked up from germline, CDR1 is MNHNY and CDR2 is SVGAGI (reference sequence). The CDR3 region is CASSYYTAAQYEQYF. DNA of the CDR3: TGTGCCAGCAGTTATTATACGGCAGCTCAGTACGAGCAGTACTTC.

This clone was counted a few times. The CDR3 is CASSEPGINNEKLFF. CDR3 bases: TGTGCCAGCAGTGAGCCCGGTATAAATAATGAAAAACTGTTTTTT. The chain recombines TRBV25-1 with TRBJ1-4; D is unclear. The CDR3 has 15 amino acids. Germline V lookup: CDR1 MGHDK, CDR2 SYGVNS. Trimming stripped 3 bases from V and 4 bases from J, with 12 bases between.

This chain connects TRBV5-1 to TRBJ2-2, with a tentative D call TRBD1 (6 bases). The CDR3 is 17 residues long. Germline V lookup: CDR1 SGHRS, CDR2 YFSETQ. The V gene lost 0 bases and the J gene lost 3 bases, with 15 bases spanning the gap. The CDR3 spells CASSLVSGDIDTGELFF. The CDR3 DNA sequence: TGCGCCAGCAGCTTGGTAAGTGGGGACATTGACACCGGGGAGCTGTTTTTT.

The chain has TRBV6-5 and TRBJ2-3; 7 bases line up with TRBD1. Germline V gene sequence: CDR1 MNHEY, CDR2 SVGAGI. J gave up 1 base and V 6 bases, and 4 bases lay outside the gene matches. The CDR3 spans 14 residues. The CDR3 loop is CASSPTGRTDTQYF. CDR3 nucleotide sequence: TGTGCCAGCAGCCCGACAGGGCGCACAGATACGCAGTATTTT.

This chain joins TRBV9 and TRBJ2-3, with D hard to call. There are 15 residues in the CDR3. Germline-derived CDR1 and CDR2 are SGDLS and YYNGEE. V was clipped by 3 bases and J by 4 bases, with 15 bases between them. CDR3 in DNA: TGTGCCAGCAGCGCCCACCCGGCCTCTGCAGATACGCAGTATTTT. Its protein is CASSAHPASADTQYF.

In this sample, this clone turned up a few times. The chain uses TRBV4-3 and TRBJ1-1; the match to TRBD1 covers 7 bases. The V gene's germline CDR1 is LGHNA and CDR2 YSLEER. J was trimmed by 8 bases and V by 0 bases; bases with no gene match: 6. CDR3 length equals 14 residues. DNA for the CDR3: TGCGCCAGCAGCCAAGATTGGTGGGACAGAGAAGCTTTCTTT. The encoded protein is CASSQDWWDREAFF.

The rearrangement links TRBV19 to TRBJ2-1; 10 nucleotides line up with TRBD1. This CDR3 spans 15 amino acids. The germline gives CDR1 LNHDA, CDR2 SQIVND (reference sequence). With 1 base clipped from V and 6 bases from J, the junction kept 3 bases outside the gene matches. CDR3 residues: CASSIVRTGGNEQFF. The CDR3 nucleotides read TGTGCCAGTAGTATAGTTAGGACAGGGGGCAATGAGCAGTTCTTC. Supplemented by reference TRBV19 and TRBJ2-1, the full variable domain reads DGGITQSPKYLFRKEGQNVTLSCEQNLNHDAMYWYRQDPGQGLRLIYYSQIVNDFQKGDIAEGYSVSREKKESFPLTVTSAQKNPTAFYLCASSIVRTGGNEQFFGPGTRLTVL.

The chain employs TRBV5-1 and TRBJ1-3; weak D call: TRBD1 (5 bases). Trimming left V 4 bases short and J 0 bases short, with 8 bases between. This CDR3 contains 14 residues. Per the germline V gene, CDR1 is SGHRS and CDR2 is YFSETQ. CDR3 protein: CASSRDHSGNTIYF. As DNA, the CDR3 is TGCGCCAGCAGCCGGGACCACTCTGGAAACACCATATATTTT.

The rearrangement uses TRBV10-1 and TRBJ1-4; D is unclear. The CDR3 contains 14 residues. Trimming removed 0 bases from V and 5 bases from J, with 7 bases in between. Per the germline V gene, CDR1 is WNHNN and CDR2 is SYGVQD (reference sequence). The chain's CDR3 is CASSESYGNEKLFF. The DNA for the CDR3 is TGCGCCAGCAGTGAGTCGTATGGAAATGAAAAACTGTTTTTT.

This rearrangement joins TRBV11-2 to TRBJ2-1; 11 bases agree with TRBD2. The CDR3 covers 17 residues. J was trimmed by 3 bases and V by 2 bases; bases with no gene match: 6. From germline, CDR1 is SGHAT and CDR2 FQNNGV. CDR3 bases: TGTGCCAGCAGCTTATCGGAACTAGCGGGAGTCTACAATGAGCAGTTCTTC. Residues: CASSLSELAGVYNEQFF.

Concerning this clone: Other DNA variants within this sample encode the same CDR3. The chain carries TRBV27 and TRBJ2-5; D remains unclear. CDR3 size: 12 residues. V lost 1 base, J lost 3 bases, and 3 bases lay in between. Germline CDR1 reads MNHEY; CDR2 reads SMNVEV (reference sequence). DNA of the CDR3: TGTGCCAGCAGTTTATTGGAAGAGACCCAGTACTTC. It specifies CASSLLEETQYF.

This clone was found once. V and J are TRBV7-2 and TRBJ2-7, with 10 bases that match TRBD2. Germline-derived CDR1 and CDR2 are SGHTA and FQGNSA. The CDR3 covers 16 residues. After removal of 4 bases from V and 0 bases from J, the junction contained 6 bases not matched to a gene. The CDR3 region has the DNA TGTGCCAGCAGCTCACGTAGCGGGGGGAGCTCCTACGAGCAGTACTTC. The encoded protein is CASSSRSGGSSYEQYF. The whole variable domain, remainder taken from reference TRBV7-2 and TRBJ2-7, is GAGVSQSPSNKVTEKGKDVELRCDPISGHTALYWYRQSLGQGLEFLIYFQGNSAPDKSGLPSDRFSAERTGGSVSTLTIQRTQQEDSAVYLCASSSRSGGSSYEQYFGPGTRLTVT.

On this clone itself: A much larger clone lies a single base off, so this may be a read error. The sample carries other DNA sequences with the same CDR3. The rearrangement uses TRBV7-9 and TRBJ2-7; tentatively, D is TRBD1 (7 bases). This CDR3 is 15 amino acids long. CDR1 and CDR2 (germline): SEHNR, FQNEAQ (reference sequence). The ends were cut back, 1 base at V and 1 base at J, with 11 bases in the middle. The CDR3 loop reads CASSLGGDSSYEQYF. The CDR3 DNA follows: TGTGCCAGCAGCTTAGGCGGGGACAGTTCCTACGAGCAGTACTTC.

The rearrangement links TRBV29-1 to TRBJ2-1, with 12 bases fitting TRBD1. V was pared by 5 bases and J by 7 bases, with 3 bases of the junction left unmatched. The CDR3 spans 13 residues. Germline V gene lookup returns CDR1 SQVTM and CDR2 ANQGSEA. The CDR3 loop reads CSVLGQGANEQFF. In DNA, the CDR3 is TGCAGCGTTCTGGGACAGGGGGCTAATGAGCAGTTCTTC.

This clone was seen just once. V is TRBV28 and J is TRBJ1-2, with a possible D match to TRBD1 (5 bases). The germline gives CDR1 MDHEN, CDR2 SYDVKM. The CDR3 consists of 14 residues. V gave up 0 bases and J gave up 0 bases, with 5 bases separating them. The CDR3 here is CASSLWTANYGYTF. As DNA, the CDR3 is TGTGCCAGCAGTTTATGGACAGCTAACTATGGCTACACCTTC.

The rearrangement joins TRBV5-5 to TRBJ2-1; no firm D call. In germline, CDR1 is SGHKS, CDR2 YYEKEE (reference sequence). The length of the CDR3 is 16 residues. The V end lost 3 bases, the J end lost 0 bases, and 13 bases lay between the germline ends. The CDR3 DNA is TGTGCCAGCAGCTCCACAACACCCCTCTCCTACAATGAGCAGTTCTTC. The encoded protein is CASSSTTPLSYNEQFF.

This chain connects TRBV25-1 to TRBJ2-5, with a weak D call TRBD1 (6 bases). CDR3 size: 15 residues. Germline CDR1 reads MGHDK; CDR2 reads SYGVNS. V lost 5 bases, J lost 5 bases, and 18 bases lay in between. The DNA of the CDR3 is TGTGCCAGCAGTACCGAGGGGGTAGGTAGGGAGACCCAGTACTTC. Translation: CASSTEGVGRETQYF. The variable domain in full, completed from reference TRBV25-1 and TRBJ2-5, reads EADIYQTPRYLVIGTGKKITLECSQTMGHDKMYWYQQDPGMELHLIHYSYGVNSTEKGDLSSESTVSRIRTEHFPLTLESARPSHTSQYLCASSTEGVGRETQYFGPGTRLLVL.

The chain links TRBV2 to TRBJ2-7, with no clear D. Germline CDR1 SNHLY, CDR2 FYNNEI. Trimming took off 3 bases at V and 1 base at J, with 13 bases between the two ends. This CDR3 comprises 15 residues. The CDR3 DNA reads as TGTGCCAGCAGTGACCTGGACGGACGATCCTACGAGCAGTACTTC. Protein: CASSDLDGRSYEQYF.

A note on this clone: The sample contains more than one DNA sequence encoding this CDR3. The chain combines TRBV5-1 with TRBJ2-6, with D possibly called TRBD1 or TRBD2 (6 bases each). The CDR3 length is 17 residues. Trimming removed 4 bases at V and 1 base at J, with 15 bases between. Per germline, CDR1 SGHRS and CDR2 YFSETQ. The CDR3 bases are TGCGCCAGCAGCCCGGGGGCTTCAGCTTCTGGGGCCAACGTCCTGACTTTC. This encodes CASSPGASASGANVLTF.

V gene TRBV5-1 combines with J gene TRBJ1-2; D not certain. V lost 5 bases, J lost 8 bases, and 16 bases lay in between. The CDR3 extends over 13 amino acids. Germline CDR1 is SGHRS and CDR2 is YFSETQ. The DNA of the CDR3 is TGCGCCAGCAGTTTGAGCTCCTCTATGGGCTACACCTTC. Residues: CASSLSSSMGYTF.

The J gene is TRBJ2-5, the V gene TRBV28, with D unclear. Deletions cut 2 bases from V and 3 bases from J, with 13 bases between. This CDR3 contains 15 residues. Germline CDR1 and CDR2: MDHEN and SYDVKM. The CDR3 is CASSLNDGPKETQYF. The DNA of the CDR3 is TGTGCCAGCAGTTTAAATGATGGACCTAAAGAGACCCAGTACTTC.

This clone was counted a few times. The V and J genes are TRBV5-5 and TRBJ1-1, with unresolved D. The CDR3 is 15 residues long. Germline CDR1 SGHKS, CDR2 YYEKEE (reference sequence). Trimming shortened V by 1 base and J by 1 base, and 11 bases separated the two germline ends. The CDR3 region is CASSLLYQENTEAFF. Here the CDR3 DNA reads TGTGCCAGCAGCTTGTTGTATCAGGAGAACACTGAAGCTTTCTTT.

CDR3 in amino acids: CATSREDGVGAGANVLTF. The DNA for the CDR3 is TGTGCCACCAGCAGAGAGGACGGCGTTGGGGCGGGGGCCAACGTCCTGACTTTC. The chain joins TRBV15 to TRBJ2-6, with D possibly TRBD1 on 5 matching bases. V was shortened by 0 bases and J by 4 bases, with 16 bases between the two germline ends. Germline CDR1 and CDR2: LNHNV and YYDKDF (reference sequence). The CDR3 runs to 18 residues.

CDR3 sequence: CASSGYPLLASYEQYF. CDR3 DNA: TGTGCCAGCAGCGGATACCCCCTACTAGCGTCCTACGAGCAGTACTTC. The chain links TRBV11-2 to TRBJ2-7; 7 bases line up with TRBD2. This CDR3 region has 16 residues. After removal of 5 bases from V and 1 base from J, the junction contained 11 bases not matched to a gene. Germline values: CDR1 SGHAT, CDR2 FQNNGV.

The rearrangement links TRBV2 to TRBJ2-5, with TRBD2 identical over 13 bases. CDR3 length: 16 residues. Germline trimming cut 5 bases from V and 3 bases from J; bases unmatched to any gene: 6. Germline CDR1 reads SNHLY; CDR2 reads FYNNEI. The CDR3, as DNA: TGTGCCAGCAGTCCCCGGACTAGCGGGAGTGAAGAGACCCAGTACTTC. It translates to CASSPRTSGSEETQYF.

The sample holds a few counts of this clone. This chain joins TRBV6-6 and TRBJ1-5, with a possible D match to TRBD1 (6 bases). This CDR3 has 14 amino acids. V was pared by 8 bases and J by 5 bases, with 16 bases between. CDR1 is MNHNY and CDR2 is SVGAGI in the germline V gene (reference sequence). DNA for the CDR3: TGTGCCAGCGGAACGACAGGTTTGGATCAGCCCCAGCATTTT. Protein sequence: CASGTTGLDQPQHF.

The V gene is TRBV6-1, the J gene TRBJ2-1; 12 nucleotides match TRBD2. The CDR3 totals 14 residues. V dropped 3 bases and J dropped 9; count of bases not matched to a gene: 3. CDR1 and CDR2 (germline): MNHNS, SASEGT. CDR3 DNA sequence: TGTGCCAGCAGTGACTCACTAGCGGGAGGTGAGCAGTTCTTC. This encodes CASSDSLAGGEQFF.

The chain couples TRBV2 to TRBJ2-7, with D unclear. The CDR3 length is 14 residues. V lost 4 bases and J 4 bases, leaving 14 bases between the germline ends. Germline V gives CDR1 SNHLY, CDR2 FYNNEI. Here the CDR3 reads CASSGSVRRYEQYF. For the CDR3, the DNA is TGTGCCAGCAGTGGGTCGGTCCGTCGTTACGAGCAGTACTTC.